This TCR beta chain came from a study of shared clonotypes between healthy human individuals. Concerning this clone itself: Its antigen is unknown.

Germline V gene lookup returns CDR1 DFQATT and CDR2 SNEGSKA (reference sequence). The CDR3 is made up of 11 amino acids. Study conclusions and caveats: Donors were few, which limited the genetic and exposure-history diversity represented.

A deep-level run was used for the assay. TCRdb's copy holds only in-frame clones and misses some; the assay was immunoSEQ multiplex PCR. The sample lists 650,000 to 750,000 clones, around 72% occurring once. This chain connects TRBV20-1 to TRBJ1-1, with a tentative D call TRBD1 (6 bases). The sample comprised memory CD4+ T cells sorted from blood. The subset here: CD45RA-negative fraction. This TCR was recovered from a woman in her twenties or thirties in good health. The CDR3 loop reads CSGTPNTEAFF. The CDR3 DNA reads as TGCAGCGGGACACCGAACACTGAAGCTTTCTTT.